What follows describes a single T cell receptor (beta chain). What it binds is not known. The V end was cut by 2 bases, the J end by 2 bases, with 6 bases between. The CDR3 is made up of 14 amino acids. Germline V CDR1 and CDR2: KGHSH, LQKENI. The sample comes from a study of T cell clones after liver transplantation. The wider study: In this trial, immunosuppression withdrawal was attempted within 2 years of liver transplant. Pre-transplant mixed lymphocyte reactions yielded third-party-reactive TCRbeta sequences as comparators for graft-donor-reactive sequences. Standard immunosuppression, with no induction, continued until 12-24 months after transplant. Study-wide points: Migration into the graft, not deletion, may explain lost graft donor-reactive T cells.

Sequencing used immunoSEQ multiplex PCR; TCRdb keeps in-frame clones, though not all of them. This table has 50,000 or so clones, 65% to 80% appearing once. This TCR came from a human patient who received a liver transplant. The graft donor may be the source of some T cells. The specimen comprised CD4+ T cells from blood, sampled 52 to 60 months after liver transplant. The V and J genes are TRBV18 and TRBJ2-2; the D is unclear. This chain's CDR3 is CASSPAVNTGELFF. The CDR3 DNA is TGTGCCAGCTCACCAGCTGTCAACACCGGGGAGCTGTTTTTT.